The rows below give T cell receptor beta chains drawn from one sample of a study of breast tumors, draining lymph nodes, adjacent tissues. Each CDR3 protein gets one entry after TCRdb re-called the multiplex PCR reads with MiXCR. Among 130,000 or so distinct CDR3 sequences listed, approximately 20% were seen once. What was sequenced was axillary lymph node tissue. These receptors originate from a female donor with breast cancer. Some clones in this sample may be carry-over from other donors' samples. Each CDR3 is given with its conserved first and last residue. The D gene is left open where the match is weak. Only some rows state a clone size, as once, few, many or a class for expanded clones.

D	size	V	J	length	DNA	CDR3
TRBD1	many	TRBV2	TRBJ1-5	14	TGTGCCAGCAGTAAGGACAGGGCAAATCAGCCCCAGCATTTT	CASSKDRANQPQHF
.	many	TRBV13	TRBJ2-2	14	TGTGCCAGCAGCTTCCCGGATGACACCGGGGAGCTGTTTTTT	CASSFPDDTGELFF
TRBD2	many	TRBV6-5	TRBJ2-7	17	TGTGCCAGCAGTGCCCCGAGCGGACTAGCGGGAGCCTACGAGCAGTACTTC	CASSAPSGLAGAYEQYF
TRBD2	many	TRBV20-1	TRBJ2-3	16	TGCAGTGCTAGAGAAACTAGCGGGGGGGTGGCGGATACGCAGTATTTT	CSARETSGGVADTQYF
TRBD1	many	TRBV11-2	TRBJ2-1	16	TGTGCCAGCAGCACTACAGGGGGGTCCTACTACAATGAGCAGTTCTTC	CASSTTGGSYYNEQFF
.	many	TRBV6-5	TRBJ2-1	15	TGTGCCAGCAGTTACGGGGGAGTCTCCTACAATGAGCAGTTCTTC	CASSYGGVSYNEQFF
TRBD2	many	TRBV7-2	TRBJ2-3	14	TGTGCCAGCAGGGGGACTAGGTTCACAGATACGCAGTATTTT	CASRGTRFTDTQYF
.	.	TRBV27	TRBJ2-2	15	TGTGCCAGCAGGCGGACGGGGGTTGACACCGGGGAGCTGTTTTTT	CASRRTGVDTGELFF
.	few	TRBV4-1	TRBJ1-4	17	TGCGCCAGCAGCCACACCCCCGACAGCCGGGGTAATGAAAAACTGTTTTTT	CASSHTPDSRGNEKLFF
.	.	TRBV19	TRBJ2-2	15	TGTGCCAGTAATAAGGGACGGGCGAACACCGGGGAGCTGTTTTTT	CASNKGRANTGELFF
TRBD1	.	TRBV27	TRBJ2-4	14	TGTGCCAGCAGTTTGGGACAGGGGGGAAACATTCAGTACTTC	CASSLGQGGNIQYF
.	.	TRBV20-1	TRBJ2-1	12	TGCAGTGCTAGAGACTGGCGGGATGAGCAGTTCTTC	CSARDWRDEQFF
.	few	TRBV2	TRBJ2-2	16	TGTGCCAGCAGTGATCAAAGGCAGGGGAACACCGGGGAGCTGTTTTTT	CASSDQRQGNTGELFF
TRBD1	.	TRBV5-8	TRBJ2-1	15	TGTGCCAGCAGCTTGGGACAGGGGACCTACAATGAGCAGTTCTTC	CASSLGQGTYNEQFF
TRBD2	many	TRBV6-2/TRBV6-3	TRBJ2-3	16	TGTGCCAGCAGTAAGCTAGCGGGTTTCTCTACAGATACGCAGTATTTT	CASSKLAGFSTDTQYF
TRBD2	many	TRBV7-8	TRBJ2-7	15	TGTGCCAGCAGCTTAGCACCGGGAGGGCCCTACGAGCAGTACTTC	CASSLAPGGPYEQYF
TRBD2	many	TRBV9	TRBJ2-5	16	TGTGCCAGCAGCGTAGCTCTAGCGGGAGGAGAAGAGACCCAGTACTTC	CASSVALAGGEETQYF
.	many	TRBV7-2	TRBJ2-1	15	TGTGCCAGCACCCCAGGGAGGGGGGAGTACAATGAGCAGTTCTTC	CASTPGRGEYNEQFF
.	.	TRBV28	TRBJ2-5	13	TGTGCCAGCAGTTTGAGAGGGTTGGAGACCCAGTACTTC	CASSLRGLETQYF
TRBD2	many	TRBV10-3	TRBJ2-1	20	TGTGCCATCAGTGAGTCTAGGGAGGGGACTAGCGCAAGCTCCTACAATGAGCAGTTCTTC	CAISESREGTSASSYNEQFF
.	few	TRBV28	TRBJ1-2	13	TGTGCCAGCAGTTTATTACAGCGGGGGGGCTACACCTTC	CASSLLQRGGYTF
.	many	TRBV6-5	TRBJ2-7	12	TGTGCCAGCACCGGGGGCGGATACGAGCAGTACTTC	CASTGGGYEQYF
TRBD2	many	TRBV7-6	TRBJ2-1	15	TGTGCCAGCAGCTCCATGCAGCGGGACCTGAATGAGCAGTTCTTC	CASSSMQRDLNEQFF
TRBD2	many	TRBV4-3	TRBJ2-3	15	TGCGCCAGCAGCCAAGTAAGGACTAGCGTAGATACGCAGTATTTT	CASSQVRTSVDTQYF
TRBD1	many	TRBV24-1	TRBJ1-5	13	TGTGCCACCAGTACAGGGGTAGGACAGCCCCAGCATTTT	CATSTGVGQPQHF
.	many	TRBV27	TRBJ2-7	15	TGTGCCAGCAGTTCTCCCGGGACCATAACCTACGAGCAGTACTTC	CASSSPGTITYEQYF
.	many	TRBV2	TRBJ1-5	17	TGTGCCAGCAGTGAAGCGCTAACAGGGTATAGCAATCAGCCCCAGCATTTT	CASSEALTGYSNQPQHF
TRBD2	many	TRBV6-5	TRBJ2-7	15	TGTGCCAGCAGTTACTCGAGTCTAGCGGGAGACGAGCAGTACTTC	CASSYSSLAGDEQYF
TRBD1	many	TRBV14	TRBJ2-5	15	TGTGCCAGCAGCCGCAGGGGGCTGTACCAAGAGACCCAGTACTTC	CASSRRGLYQETQYF
.	many	TRBV10-3	TRBJ2-1	14	TGTGCCATCAGTGAGGTCTCACCTGGAAATGAGCAGTTCTTC	CAISEVSPGNEQFF
.	many	TRBV6-5	TRBJ1-2	13	TGTGCCAGCAGCATCGGTGGGGGCTATGGCTACACCTTC	CASSIGGGYGYTF
.	many	TRBV7-2	TRBJ1-3	13	TGTGCCAGCAGCAGCCTCTCTGGAAACACCATATATTTT	CASSSLSGNTIYF
.	many	TRBV4-1	TRBJ2-5	16	TGCGCCAGCAGCCAAGGCCGAGGGGGGTTAGGAGAGACCCAGTACTTC	CASSQGRGGLGETQYF
.	many	TRBV4-3	TRBJ2-7	16	TGCGCCAGCAGCCAAGATTTCCCGGGCGGAACCTACGAGCAGTACTTC	CASSQDFPGGTYEQYF
.	many	TRBV24-1	TRBJ2-1	15	TGTGCCACCAGCGGGGACACCAGCTCCTACAATGAGCAGTTCTTC	CATSGDTSSYNEQFF
TRBD2	.	TRBV7-2	TRBJ2-2	16	TGTGCCGGCAGCTTAGCGGGGGGCAGGAACACCGGGGAGCTGTTTTTT	CAGSLAGGRNTGELFF
.	many	TRBV5-1	TRBJ1-2	13	TGCGCCAGCAGTGGGACACTAGACTATGGCTACACCTTC	CASSGTLDYGYTF
.	many	TRBV4-1	TRBJ2-1	16	TGCGCCAGCAGCCAAGAGAGAACGGGAGCCTACAATGAGCAGTTCTTC	CASSQERTGAYNEQFF
.	many	TRBV5-1	TRBJ1-5	10	TGCGCCAGTACTCGTCAGCCCCAGCATTTT	CASTRQPQHF
.	.	TRBV3-1	TRBJ2-2	15	TGTGCCAGCAGCCAATATGCTGGGAACACCGGGGAGCTGTCTTTT	CASSQYAGNTGELSF
.	.	TRBV28	TRBJ1-5	16	TGTGCCAGCAGTTCCCCACTAGAGGGCAGCAATCAGCCCCAGCATTTT	CASSSPLEGSNQPQHF
TRBD2	many	TRBV12-3/TRBV12-4	TRBJ2-5	13	TGTGCCAGCAGTAATAGCGGGAAGGAGACCCAGTACTTC	CASSNSGKETQYF
.	many	TRBV4-3	TRBJ2-1	15	TGCGCCAGCAGCCAAGTTTGGGGGGCGCGCAATGAGCAGTTCTTC	CASSQVWGARNEQFF
TRBD2	many	TRBV19	TRBJ2-5	14	TGTGCCAGTAGCCTTAGGACTAGCTTGGAGACCCAGTACTTC	CASSLRTSLETQYF
.	many	TRBV2	TRBJ2-5	14	TGTGCCAGCAGTTCTCCGACAGGAGAAGAGACCCAGTACTTC	CASSSPTGEETQYF
.	many	TRBV9	TRBJ2-2	15	TGTGCCAGCAGCGTAGGGGCTAGGGGTACCGGGGAGCTGTTTTTT	CASSVGARGTGELFF
.	many	TRBV29-1	TRBJ2-2	14	TGCAGCGTTGGACACCAAACTCCCACCGGGGAGCTGTTTTTT	CSVGHQTPTGELFF
TRBD2	many	TRBV18	TRBJ2-7	14	TGTGCCAGCGGGGCTAGCGGAAACTCCTACGAGCAGTACTTC	CASGASGNSYEQYF
TRBD1	.	TRBV20-1	TRBJ2-5	17	TGCTGTGCTACCCCTCCGGACAGGGGGCGCCTATGGGAGACCCAGTACTTC	CCATPPDRGRLWETQYF
.	few	TRBV4-2	TRBJ2-1	16	TGTGCCAGCAGCCGACGGACACTTTCTCCCTACAATGAGCAGTTCTTC	CASSRRTLSPYNEQFF
TRBD2	many	TRBV3-1	TRBJ2-2	16	TGTGCCAGCAGCCAAGGGCTAGCGGGAAACACCGGGGAGCTGTTTTTT	CASSQGLAGNTGELFF